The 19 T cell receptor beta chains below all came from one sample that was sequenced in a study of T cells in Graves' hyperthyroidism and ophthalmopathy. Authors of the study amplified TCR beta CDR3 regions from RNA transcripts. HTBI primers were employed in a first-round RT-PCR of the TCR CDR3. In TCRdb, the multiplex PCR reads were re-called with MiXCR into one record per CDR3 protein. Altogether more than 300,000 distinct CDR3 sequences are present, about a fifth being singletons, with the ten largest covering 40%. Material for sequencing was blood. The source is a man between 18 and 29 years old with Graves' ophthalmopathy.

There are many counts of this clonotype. The CDR3 nucleotides read TGTGCCAGCAGCCCTCGGACTAGCTACAATGAGCAGTTCTTC. Its translation: CASSPRTSYNEQFF. V and J are TRBV3-1 and TRBJ2-1; 7 bases fit TRBD2. CDR3 length: 14 residues. V shed 4 bases, J shed 3 bases, and the junction held 3 bases outside the gene matches. From germline, CDR1 is LGHDT and CDR2 YNNKEL (reference sequence).

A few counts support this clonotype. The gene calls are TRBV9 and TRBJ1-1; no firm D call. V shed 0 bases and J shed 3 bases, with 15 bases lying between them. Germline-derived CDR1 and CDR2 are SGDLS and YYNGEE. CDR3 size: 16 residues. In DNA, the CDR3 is TGTGCCAGCAGCGTAGAGGGTGGGCCTCCCGACACTGAAGCTTTCTTT. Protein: CASSVEGGPPDTEAFF.

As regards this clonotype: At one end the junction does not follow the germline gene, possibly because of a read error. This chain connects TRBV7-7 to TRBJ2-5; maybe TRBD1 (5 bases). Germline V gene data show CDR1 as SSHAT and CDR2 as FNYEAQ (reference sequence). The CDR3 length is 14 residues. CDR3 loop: CASSLSAGPETQYF. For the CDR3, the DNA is TGTGCTAGCAGCTTATCCGCAGGGCCAGAGACCCAGTACTTC.

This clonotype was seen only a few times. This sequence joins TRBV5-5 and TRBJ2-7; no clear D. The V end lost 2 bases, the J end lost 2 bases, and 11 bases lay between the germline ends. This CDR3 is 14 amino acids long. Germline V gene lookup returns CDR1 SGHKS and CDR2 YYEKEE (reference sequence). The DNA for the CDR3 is TGTGCCAGCAGCTTAGGCCCAAACACCTACGAGCAGTACTTC. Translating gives CASSLGPNTYEQYF.

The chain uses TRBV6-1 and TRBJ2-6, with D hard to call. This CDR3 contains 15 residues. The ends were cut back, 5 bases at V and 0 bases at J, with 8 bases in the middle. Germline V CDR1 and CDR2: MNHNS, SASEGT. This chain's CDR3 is CASSYADSGANVLTF. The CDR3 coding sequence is TGTGCCAGCAGTTACGCGGACTCTGGGGCCAACGTCCTGACTTTC.

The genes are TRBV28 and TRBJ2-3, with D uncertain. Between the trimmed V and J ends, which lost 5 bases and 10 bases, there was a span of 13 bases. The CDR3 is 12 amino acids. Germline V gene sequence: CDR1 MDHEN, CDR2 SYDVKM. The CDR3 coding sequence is TGTGCCAGCAGTGTTACCCCGCTGGCGCAGTATTTT. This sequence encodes CASSVTPLAQYF.

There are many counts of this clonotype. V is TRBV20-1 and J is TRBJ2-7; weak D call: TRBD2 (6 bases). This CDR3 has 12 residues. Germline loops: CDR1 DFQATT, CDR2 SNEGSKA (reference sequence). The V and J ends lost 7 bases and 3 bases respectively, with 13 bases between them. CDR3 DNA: TGCAGTGTAATGCGCGGGAACTACGAGCAGTACTTC. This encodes CSVMRGNYEQYF.

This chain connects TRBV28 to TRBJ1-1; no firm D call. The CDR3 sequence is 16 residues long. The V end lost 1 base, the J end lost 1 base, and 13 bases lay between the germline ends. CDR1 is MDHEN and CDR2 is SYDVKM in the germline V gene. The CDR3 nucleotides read TGTGCCAGCAGTTTATTATTATACGCCCCGAACACTGAAGCTTTCTTT. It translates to CASSLLLYAPNTEAFF.

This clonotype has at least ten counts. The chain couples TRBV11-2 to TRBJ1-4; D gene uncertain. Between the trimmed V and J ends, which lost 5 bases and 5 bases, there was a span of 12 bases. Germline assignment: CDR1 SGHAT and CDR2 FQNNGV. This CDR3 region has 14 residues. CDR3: CASSQDRVNEKLFF. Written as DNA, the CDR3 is TGTGCCAGCAGCCAGGATAGGGTCAATGAAAAACTGTTTTTT.

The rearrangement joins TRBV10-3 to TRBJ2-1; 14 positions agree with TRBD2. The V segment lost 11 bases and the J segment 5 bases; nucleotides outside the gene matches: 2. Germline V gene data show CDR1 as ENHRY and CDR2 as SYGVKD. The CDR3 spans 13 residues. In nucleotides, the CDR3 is TGTGCCGTGGGACTAGCGGGGGACAATGAGCAGTTCTTC. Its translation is CAVGLAGDNEQFF.

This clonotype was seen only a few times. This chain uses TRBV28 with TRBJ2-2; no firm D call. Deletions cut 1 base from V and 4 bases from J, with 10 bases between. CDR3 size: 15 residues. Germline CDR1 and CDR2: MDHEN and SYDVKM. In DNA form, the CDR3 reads TGTGCCAGCAGTTTATCTGGGGTTTCCACCGGGGAGCTGTTTTTT. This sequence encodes CASSLSGVSTGELFF.

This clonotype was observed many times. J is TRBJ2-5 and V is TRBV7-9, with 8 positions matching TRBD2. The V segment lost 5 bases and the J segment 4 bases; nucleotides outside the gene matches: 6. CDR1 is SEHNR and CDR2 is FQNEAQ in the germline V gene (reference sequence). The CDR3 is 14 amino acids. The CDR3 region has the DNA TGTGCCAGCAGCCCCGGGGGGGGGGCAGAGACCCAGTACTTC. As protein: CASSPGGGAETQYF.

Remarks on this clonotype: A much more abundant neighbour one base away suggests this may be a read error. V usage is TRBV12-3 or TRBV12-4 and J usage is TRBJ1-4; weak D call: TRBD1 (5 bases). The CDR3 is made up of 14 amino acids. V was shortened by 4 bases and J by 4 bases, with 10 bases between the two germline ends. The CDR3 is CASSSAGNNEKLFF. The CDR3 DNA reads TGTGCCAGCAGTTCGGCAGGGAATAATGAAAAACTGTTTTTT.

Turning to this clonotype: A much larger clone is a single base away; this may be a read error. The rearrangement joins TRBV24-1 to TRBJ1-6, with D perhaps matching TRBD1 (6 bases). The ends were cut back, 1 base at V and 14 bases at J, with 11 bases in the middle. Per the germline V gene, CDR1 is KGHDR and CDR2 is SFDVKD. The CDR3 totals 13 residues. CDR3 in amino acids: CATSDFRGSALHF. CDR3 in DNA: TGTGCCACCAGTGATTTTAGGGGGTCAGCCCTCCACTTT.

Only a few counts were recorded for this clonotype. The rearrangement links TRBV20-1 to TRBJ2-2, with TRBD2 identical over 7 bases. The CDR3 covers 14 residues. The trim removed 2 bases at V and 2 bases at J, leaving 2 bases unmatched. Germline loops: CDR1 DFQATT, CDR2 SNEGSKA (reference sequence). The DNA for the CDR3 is TGCAGTGCTAGAACGGGGGGAAACACCGGGGAGCTGTTTTTT. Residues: CSARTGGNTGELFF.

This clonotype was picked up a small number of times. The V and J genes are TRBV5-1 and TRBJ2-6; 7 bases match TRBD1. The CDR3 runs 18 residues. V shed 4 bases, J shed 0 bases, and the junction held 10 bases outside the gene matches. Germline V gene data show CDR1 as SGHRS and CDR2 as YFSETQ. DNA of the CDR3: TGCGCCAGCAGCCGTTCCGGACAGGTCAGCTCTGGGGCCAACGTCCTGACTTTC. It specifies CASSRSGQVSSGANVLTF. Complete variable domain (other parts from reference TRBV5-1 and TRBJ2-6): KAGVTQTPRYLIKTRGQQVTLSCSPISGHRSVSWYQQTPGQGLQFLFEYFSETQRNKGNFPGRFSGRQFSNSRSEMNVSTLELGDSALYLCASSRSGQVSSGANVLTFGAGSRLTVL.

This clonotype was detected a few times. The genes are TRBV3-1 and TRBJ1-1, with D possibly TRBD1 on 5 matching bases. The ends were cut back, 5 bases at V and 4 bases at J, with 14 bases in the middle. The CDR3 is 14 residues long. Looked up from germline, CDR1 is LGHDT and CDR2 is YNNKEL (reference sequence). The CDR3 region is CASSSDSGFTEAFF. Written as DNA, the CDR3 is TGTGCCAGCAGCTCCGATTCAGGGTTCACTGAAGCTTTCTTT.

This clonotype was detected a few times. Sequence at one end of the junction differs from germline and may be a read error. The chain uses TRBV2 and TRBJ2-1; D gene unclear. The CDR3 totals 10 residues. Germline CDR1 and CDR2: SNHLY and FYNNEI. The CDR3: CASNGRTRIF. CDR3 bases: TGTGCCAGCAACGGCCGAACGAGAATCTTC.

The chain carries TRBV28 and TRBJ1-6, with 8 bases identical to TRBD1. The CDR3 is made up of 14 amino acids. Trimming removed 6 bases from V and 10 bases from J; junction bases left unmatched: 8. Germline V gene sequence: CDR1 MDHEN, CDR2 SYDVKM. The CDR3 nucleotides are TGTGCCAGCAGAACACAGGGGGTTTCGTCACCCCTCCACTTT. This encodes CASRTQGVSSPLHF.